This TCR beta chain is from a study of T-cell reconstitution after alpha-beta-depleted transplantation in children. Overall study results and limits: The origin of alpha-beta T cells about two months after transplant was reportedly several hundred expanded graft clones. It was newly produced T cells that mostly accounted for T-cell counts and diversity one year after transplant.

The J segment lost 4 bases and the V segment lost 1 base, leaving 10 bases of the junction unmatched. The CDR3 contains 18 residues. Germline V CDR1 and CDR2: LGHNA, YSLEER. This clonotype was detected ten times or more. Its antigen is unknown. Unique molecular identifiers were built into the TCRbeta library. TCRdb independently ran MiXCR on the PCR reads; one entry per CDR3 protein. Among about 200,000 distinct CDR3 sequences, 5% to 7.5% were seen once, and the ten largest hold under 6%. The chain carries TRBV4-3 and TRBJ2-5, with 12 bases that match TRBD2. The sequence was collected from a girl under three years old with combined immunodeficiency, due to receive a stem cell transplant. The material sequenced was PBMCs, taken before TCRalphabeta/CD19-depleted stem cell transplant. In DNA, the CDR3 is TGCGCCAGCAGCCAAGTCCTAGCGGGAGGGCCTGGGAGAGAGACCCAGTACTTC. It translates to CASSQVLAGGPGRETQYF.